The 19 T cell receptor beta chains below come from one sample, sequenced in a study of blood T cell repertoires in COVID-19. Assay: immunoSEQ multiplex PCR; the TCRdb copy retains only in-frame clones and omits some. This table holds about 140,000 clones, 75% to 80% found once. The specimen was PBMCs or T cells enriched from blood (not recorded which). The source of these receptors is a woman between 45 and 60 years old who had recovered from COVID-19.

This chain joins TRBV5-1 and TRBJ2-2; weak D call: TRBD2 (6 bases). There are 16 residues in the CDR3. Germline assignment: CDR1 SGHRS and CDR2 YFSETQ. V was pared by 0 bases and J by 2 bases, with 11 bases between. CDR3 in DNA: TGCGCCAGCAGCTTGGCCTCGGGACTCAACACCGGGGAGCTGTTTTTT. Translated: CASSLASGLNTGELFF.

This CDR3 reads CASSHDLGPEAFF. CDR3 coding DNA: TGTGCCAGCAGCCATGATCTGGGGCCTGAAGCTTTCTTT. V and J are TRBV3-1 (or the pseudogene TRBV3-2) and TRBJ1-1, with D possibly matching TRBD1 (5 bases). Trimming shortened V by 3 bases and J by 6 bases, and 11 bases separated the two germline ends. This CDR3 spans 13 amino acids. Germline CDR1 LGHDT, CDR2 YNNKEL (reference sequence).

The genes are TRBV7-6 and TRBJ2-7; 7 positions match TRBD2. From germline, CDR1 is SGHVS and CDR2 FNYEAQ. The CDR3 covers 16 residues. V lost 3 bases and J lost 6; bases outside the gene matches: 14. The chain's CDR3 is CASSFASGARGVEQYF. The CDR3 DNA is TGTGCCAGCAGCTTTGCTAGCGGAGCCCGTGGGGTCGAGCAGTACTTC. Together with reference TRBV7-6 and TRBJ2-7, the CDR3 gives the full variable domain: GAGVSQSPRYKVTKRGQDVALRCDPISGHVSLYWYRQALGQGPEFLTYFNYEAQQDKSGLPNDRFSAERPEGSISTLTIQRTEQRDSAMYRCASSFASGARGVEQYFGPGTRLTVT.

The chain links TRBV7-3 to TRBJ2-1; 13 positions match TRBD2. The CDR3 is 16 amino acids. Germline-derived CDR1 and CDR2 are SGHTA and FQGTGA. The ends lost 4 bases at V and 4 bases at J; junction bases unmatched: 4. The CDR3 nucleotides are TGTGCCAGCAGCTCCACTAGCGGGAGGGGTTACAATGAGCAGTTCTTC. This codes for CASSSTSGRGYNEQFF.

This clone was picked up one time. This sequence joins TRBV2 and TRBJ2-7, with 8 bases fitting TRBD2. The CDR3 is made up of 16 amino acids. Germline loops: CDR1 SNHLY, CDR2 FYNNEI. The junction had 13 bases not matched to a gene; V was cut back by 7 bases and J by 2 bases. Here the CDR3 reads CASTRESGGHAYEQYF. CDR3 nucleotides: TGTGCCAGCACTAGAGAGTCGGGGGGGCACGCCTACGAGCAGTACTTC.

The rearrangement joins TRBV7-8 to TRBJ2-7, with TRBD2 as a possible D gene (5 bases). CDR3 size: 15 residues. Per germline, CDR1 SGHVS and CDR2 FQNEAQ. Trimming cost V 5 bases and J 4 bases, with 18 bases left between them. The DNA for the CDR3 is TGTGCCAGCAGCCCAAGGCCACAGAGGGTTTACGAGCAGTACTTC. Its protein product is CASSPRPQRVYEQYF.

CDR3 DNA sequence: TGTGCCTGGAGTTCACAGGGACACGAGCAGTACTTC. It is translated as CAWSSQGHEQYF. The chain recombines TRBV30 with TRBJ2-7; tentatively, D is TRBD1 (6 bases). Germline CDR1 reads GTSNPN; CDR2 reads SVGIG (reference sequence). The CDR3 length is 12 residues. V lost 2 bases and J lost 5, with 10 bases in between.

The chain recombines TRBV6-1 with TRBJ1-4; D perhaps matches TRBD1 (5 bases). Germline CDR1 is MNHNS and CDR2 is SASEGT. This CDR3 contains 15 residues. Deletions cut 5 bases from V and 2 bases from J, with 12 bases between. CDR3 nucleotide sequence: TGTGCCAGCAGTCCGCCGGGACTGACTAATGAAAAACTGTTTTTT. This gives the protein CASSPPGLTNEKLFF.

The chain couples TRBV2 to TRBJ1-1; D unresolved. V was pared by 6 bases and J by 4 bases, with 12 bases between. This CDR3 is built from 13 residues. CDR1 is SNHLY, CDR2 FYNNEI, per germline. The CDR3 loop reads CASRPFGSTEAFF. The CDR3 DNA follows: TGTGCCAGCAGGCCCTTCGGGTCCACTGAAGCTTTCTTT.

The chain links TRBV5-4 to TRBJ2-2; no clear D gene. Per germline, CDR1 SGHNT and CDR2 YYREEE (reference sequence). The CDR3 spans 14 residues. Between the trimmed V and J ends, which lost 3 bases and 0 bases, there was a span of 6 bases. CDR3 nucleotides: TGTGCCAGCAGCTCTACAGCGAACACCGGGGAGCTGTTTTTT. Residues: CASSSTANTGELFF.

V and J are TRBV2 and TRBJ1-5, with D hard to call. Trimming took 6 bases from V and 7 from J, leaving 16 bases between them. This CDR3 has 14 residues. Germline V lookup: CDR1 SNHLY, CDR2 FYNNEI. The CDR3, as DNA: TGTGCCAGCAGCGCCGCGGGCCCGAGGCAGCCCCAGCATTTT. Protein sequence: CASSAAGPRQPQHF.

The rearrangement joins TRBV4-1 to TRBJ1-2; 7 nucleotides agree with TRBD1. Germline CDR1 is MGHRA and CDR2 is YSYEKL. The J segment lost 4 bases and the V segment lost 2 bases, leaving 4 bases of the junction unmatched. The CDR3 contains 14 residues. The CDR3 is CASSQPGTVYGYTF. The CDR3 nucleotides are TGCGCCAGCAGCCAACCAGGGACAGTCTATGGCTACACCTTC.

The V gene is TRBV5-1, the J gene TRBJ1-4; 8 nucleotides match TRBD1. The CDR3 runs to 15 residues. From germline, CDR1 is SGHRS and CDR2 YFSETQ. The V gene end was trimmed by 4 bases and the J gene end by 5 bases; junction bases not matched to a gene: 7. The CDR3 region is CASSGKDRENEKLFF. The CDR3 bases are TGCGCCAGCAGCGGGAAGGACAGGGAGAATGAAAAACTGTTTTTT. The variable domain in full, completed from reference TRBV5-1 and TRBJ1-4, reads KAGVTQTPRYLIKTRGQQVTLSCSPISGHRSVSWYQQTPGQGLQFLFEYFSETQRNKGNFPGRFSGRQFSNSRSEMNVSTLELGDSALYLCASSGKDRENEKLFFGSGTQLSVL.

The chain has TRBV7-9 and TRBJ2-2, with 8 bases that match TRBD2. Trimming took 5 bases from V and 5 from J; bases not matched to a gene: 4. Looked up from germline, CDR1 is SEHNR and CDR2 is FQNEAQ (reference sequence). There are 14 residues in the CDR3. This CDR3 reads CASSQAGDTGELFF. The CDR3 DNA reads as TGTGCCAGCAGCCAAGCGGGGGATACCGGGGAGCTGTTTTTT.

The genes are TRBV9 and TRBJ1-2; 7 nucleotides align to TRBD1. V was clipped by 0 bases and J by 2 bases; unmatched bases: 4. The CDR3 consists of 15 residues. Per germline, CDR1 SGDLS and CDR2 YYNGEE. CDR3 in amino acids: CASSVGPGGNYGYTF. The DNA for the CDR3 is TGTGCCAGCAGCGTAGGGCCAGGGGGAAACTATGGCTACACCTTC.

CDR3 loop: CASSTLGGAPTEAFF. CDR3 DNA: TGTGCCAGTAGTACCCTTGGGGGGGCGCCCACTGAAGCTTTCTTT. The chain links TRBV19 to TRBJ1-1; D might be TRBD1 (6 bases). Germline lookup yields CDR1 LNHDA and CDR2 SQIVND (reference sequence). V was cut by 4 bases and J by 4 bases, with 16 bases left in between. This CDR3 comprises 15 residues.

The chain recombines TRBV12-3 or TRBV12-4 with TRBJ2-1; TRBD2 might be the D (5 bases). Between the trimmed V and J ends, which lost 3 bases and 7 bases, there was a span of 7 bases. CDR3 length: 12 amino acids. This CDR3 reads CASSFWENEQFF. The CDR3 DNA is TGTGCCAGCAGTTTTTGGGAGAATGAGCAGTTCTTC.

This rearrangement joins TRBV27 to TRBJ1-5, with TRBD1 matching 8 bases. The CDR3 sequence is 17 residues long. Germline CDR1 reads MNHEY; CDR2 reads SMNVEV (reference sequence). The J segment lost 6 bases and the V segment lost 1 base, leaving 11 bases of the junction unmatched. CDR3 in DNA: TGTGCCAGCAGTTTATTGGCGGGCAGGGGGCCGGTTCAGCCCCAGCATTTT. Protein: CASSLLAGRGPVQPQHF.

V and J are TRBV12-3 or TRBV12-4 and TRBJ2-7; a weak D match, TRBD2 (5 bases). V lost 3 bases, J lost 6 bases, and 9 bases lay in between. This CDR3 region has 12 residues. The DNA for the CDR3 is TGTGCCAGCAGTTTTGGAGGCACCGAGCAGTACTTC. Amino acids: CASSFGGTEQYF.